The 32 T cell receptor beta chains in this list originate from one sample, sequenced in a study of Tregs in tolerant kidney transplant recipients. Profiled with immunoSEQ multiplex PCR; TCRdb holds only in-frame clones, not every one. The sample holds more than 45,000 clones. The source was CD4+ T cells from blood, collected before the transplant. Receptor source: a human donor who received a combined kidney and bone marrow transplant.

In regard to this clone: The read ends 3 residues early relative to the CDR3; the germline J gene fills the gap. J is TRBJ2-7 and V is TRBV6-2 or TRBV6-3, with 10 bases that match TRBD2. The CDR3 loop spans 14 amino acids. With V trimmed by 7 bases and J by 6 bases, 9 bases remained unmatched. Germline lookup yields CDR1 MNHEY and CDR2 SVGEGT. CDR3 region: CASNPSGRASEQYF. The CDR3 bases that were read are TGTGCCAGCAACCCGAGCGGGAGGGCCTCCGAG.

Note on this clone: The read falls 3 residues short of the CDR3 end, and the missing part is taken from the germline J gene. The chain uses TRBV2 and TRBJ2-7; 10 bases map to TRBD2. The CDR3 has 13 amino acids. After removal of 10 bases from V and 3 bases from J, the junction contained 6 bases not matched to a gene. Germline CDR1 SNHLY, CDR2 FYNNEI. The covered CDR3 bases are TGTGCCACCAGGACTAGCGGTATCTACGAG. Translation gives CATRTSGIYE. The CDR3 in full is CATRTSGIYEQYF. The entire variable domain, with the rest obtained from reference TRBV2 and TRBJ2-7, is as follows: EPEVTQTPSHQVTQMGQEVILRCVPISNHLYFYWYRQILGQKVEFLVSFYNNEISEKSEIFDDQFSVERPDGSNFTLKIRSTKLEDSAMYFCATRTSGIYEQYFGPGTRLTVT.

Points on this clone: The CDR3 end lies 3 residues beyond the end of the read and is filled in from the germline J gene. The chain has TRBV5-1 and TRBJ1-4; 9 bases fit TRBD1. Trimming removed 5 bases from V and 8 bases from J; junction bases left unmatched: 7. Germline V gives CDR1 SGHRS, CDR2 YFSETQ. This CDR3 contains 14 residues. The sequenced CDR3 bases are TGCGCCAGCAGGGCCGGGACAGGGAGAGAAAAA. Translated, it gives CASRAGTGREK. The full CDR3 protein reads CASRAGTGREKLFF.

Points on this clone: Coverage ceases 3 residues before the CDR3 finishes, and the germline J gene fills in the end. This chain connects TRBV7-2 to TRBJ2-3; TRBD2 might be the D (6 bases). The CDR3 extends over 15 amino acids. V was pared by 2 bases and J by 0 bases, with 9 bases between. Germline V gene data show CDR1 as SGHTA and CDR2 as FQGNSA. The CDR3 reads CASSLYGTSTDTQYF. The covered CDR3 bases are TGTGCCAGCAGCTTATATGGGACTAGCACAGATACG.

About this clone: The CDR3 end is not reached by the read, which stops 3 residues before it; the germline J gene fills it in. The chain has TRBV7-2 and TRBJ1-2; D might be TRBD1 (6 bases). Germline V gives CDR1 SGHTA, CDR2 FQGNSA. The V end was cut by 3 bases, the J end by 4 bases, with 15 bases between. This CDR3 comprises 15 residues. The CDR3 is CASSLLQGPLYGYTF. CDR3 DNA, as far as it was read: TGTGCCAGCAGCTTGTTGCAGGGGCCTCTCTATGGC.

Regarding this clone: The read comes to an end 3 residues before the CDR3 does, leaving the germline J gene to fill in the end. The chain employs TRBV5-1 and TRBJ2-2; D might be TRBD1 or TRBD2, each matching 7 bases. Germline CDR1 and CDR2: SGHRS and YFSETQ. The V end lost 0 bases, the J end lost 4 bases, and 16 bases lay between the germline ends. There are 17 residues in the CDR3. The CDR3 sequence: CASSLGSGTAITGELFF. CDR3 DNA (partial): TGCGCCAGCAGCTTGGGGAGCGGGACAGCGATCACCGGGGAG.

CDR3 DNA, as far as it was read: TGCAGCGTTGAAGATCCGGCTAGCGGGAGCTCCTACAATGAG. The encoded protein is CSVEDPASGSSYNE. The full CDR3 is CSVEDPASGSSYNEQFF. V gene TRBV29-1 combines with J gene TRBJ2-1; TRBD2 matches at 10 bases. Read coverage stops 3 residues before the CDR3 terminus; the germline J gene supplies the remainder. Losses at the gene ends were 0 bases for V and 0 bases for J; bases not matched to a gene: 5. CDR1 is SQVTM, CDR2 ANQGSEA, per germline. This CDR3 has 17 residues.

Comment on this clone: The CDR3 extends 3 residues past the end of the read, so its final part is completed from the germline J gene. The chain combines TRBV7-2 with TRBJ2-7; 7 bases match TRBD1. Germline CDR1 SGHTA, CDR2 FQGNSA. Unmatched junction bases numbered 8, after V lost 5 bases and J lost 4 bases. The CDR3 sequence is 14 residues long. This CDR3 is CASSPDRVVYEQYF. The sequenced CDR3 bases are TGTGCCAGCAGCCCAGACAGGGTGGTATACGAG.

As regards this clone: The read halts 3 residues ahead of the CDR3 end, with the missing end drawn from the germline J gene. The chain carries TRBV7-7 and TRBJ2-5, with D perhaps TRBD1 (5 bases). Germline V gives CDR1 SSHAT, CDR2 FNYEAQ (reference sequence). V was shortened by 4 bases and J by 5 bases, with 11 bases between the two germline ends. This CDR3 has 13 amino acids. The DNA read from the CDR3 is TGTGCCAGCAGCTCCCAGACAGAGGAGACC. It specifies CASSSQTEET. Given in full, the CDR3 is CASSSQTEETQYF.

For this clone: From the germline J gene comes the end of the CDR3, since the read stops 3 residues before it. The V and J genes are TRBV30 and TRBJ1-4, with TRBD1 identical over 9 bases. CDR3 size: 15 residues. Germline trimming cut 2 bases from V and 8 bases from J; bases unmatched to any gene: 9. CDR1 is GTSNPN and CDR2 is SVGIG in the germline V gene (reference sequence). The CDR3 protein is CAWSSTGGEGEKLFF. The DNA read from the CDR3 is TGTGCCTGGAGTTCCACAGGGGGCGAAGGAGAAAAA.

About this clone itself: The read ends 3 residues before the CDR3 terminus; that terminus is restored from the germline J gene. The rearrangement links TRBV7-9 to TRBJ2-4; 11 nucleotides agree with TRBD1. V lost 5 bases to trimming and J lost 8 bases; unmatched junction nucleotides: 5. The CDR3 runs 14 residues. Per germline, CDR1 SEHNR and CDR2 FQNEAQ (reference sequence). CDR3 residues: CASSIGQGADIQYF. Partial CDR3 DNA: TGTGCCAGCAGCATAGGACAGGGGGCGGACATT.

A note on this clone: The read ends 3 residues early relative to the CDR3; the germline J gene fills the gap. V usage is TRBV7-9 and J usage is TRBJ1-1, with 11 nucleotides matching TRBD1. The germline CDR1 and CDR2 sequences are SEHNR and FQNEAQ (reference sequence). The V gene end was trimmed by 5 bases and the J gene end by 5 bases; junction bases not matched to a gene: 7. The CDR3 is made up of 15 amino acids. This CDR3 reads CASSIRTGGITEAFF. The CDR3 bases that were read are TGTGCCAGCAGCATCCGGACAGGGGGCATAACTGAA.

As regards this clone: The DNA ends 3 residues before the CDR3 does, and the rest of the CDR3 is filled in from the germline J gene. The chain joins TRBV6-1 to TRBJ2-2; D is perhaps TRBD1 (5 bases). The CDR3 length is 13 residues. The V gene's germline CDR1 is MNHNS and CDR2 SASEGT. The V end was cut by 4 bases, the J end by 6 bases, with 9 bases between. The DNA read from the CDR3 is TGTGCCAGCAGTGGACAGATGGCCGGGGAG. It specifies CASSGQMAGE. The full CDR3 reads CASSGQMAGELFF.

Of note for this clone: The read falls 3 residues short of the CDR3 end, and the missing part is taken from the germline J gene. The chain employs TRBV7-3 and TRBJ2-3; 10 bases fit TRBD2. CDR3 length: 16 residues. The germline V gene has CDR1 SGHTA and CDR2 FQGTGA. J gave up 5 bases and V 1 base, and 6 bases lay outside the gene matches. The sequenced CDR3 bases are TGTGCCAGCAGCTTAAGTCTAGCGGGAGAAGGAGATACG. Amino acids: CASSLSLAGEGDT. The whole CDR3 region reads CASSLSLAGEGDTQYF.

On this clone: The CDR3 extends 3 residues past the end of the read, so its final part is completed from the germline J gene. V usage is TRBV19 and J usage is TRBJ2-3; TRBD1 agrees at 8 bases. Germline loops: CDR1 LNHDA, CDR2 SQIVND (reference sequence). CDR3 length: 15 residues. V was clipped by 9 bases and J by 4 bases; unmatched bases: 12. The CDR3 here is CASISRGRSADTQYF. CDR3 DNA, as far as it was read: TGTGCCAGCATTAGCAGGGGGCGTTCGGCAGATACG.

Comment on this clone: The missing CDR3 end, 3 residues past where the read stops, is filled in from the germline J gene. The rearrangement uses TRBV6-2 or TRBV6-3 and TRBJ1-4, with TRBD1 matching 9 bases. Germline V lookup: CDR1 MNHEY, CDR2 SVGEGT. J lost 7 bases, V lost 5 bases, and 8 bases had no gene match. This CDR3 has 15 amino acids. The CDR3 loop is CASSARRDRVEKLFF. The part of the CDR3 DNA that was read is TGTGCCAGCAGTGCCCGGCGGGACAGGGTTGAAAAA.

Turning to this clone: Read data end 3 residues before the CDR3 end; the end is taken from the germline J gene. V gene TRBV2 combines with J gene TRBJ1-6; D unresolved. Germline values: CDR1 SNHLY, CDR2 FYNNEI. The CDR3 covers 16 residues. V lost 6 bases and J lost 0, with 12 bases in between. Here the CDR3 reads CASRQQKSSYNSPLHF. The covered CDR3 bases are TGTGCCAGCAGACAGCAAAAGAGCTCCTATAATTCACCC.

Concerning this clone: The missing CDR3 end, 3 residues past where the read stops, is filled in from the germline J gene. The V and J genes are TRBV13 and TRBJ1-2; 9 nucleotides line up with TRBD1. Germline V gene lookup returns CDR1 PRHDT and CDR2 FYEKMQ (reference sequence). Unmatched junction bases numbered 4, after V lost 4 bases and J lost 7 bases. The CDR3 covers 13 residues. The chain's CDR3 is CASSSMDRGGYTF. The sequenced CDR3 bases are TGTGCCAGCAGCTCCATGGACAGGGGTGGC.

Note on this clone: The read halts 3 residues ahead of the CDR3 end, with the missing end drawn from the germline J gene. The chain links TRBV13 to TRBJ2-2; TRBD2 aligns across 7 bases. This CDR3 region has 15 residues. With V trimmed by 6 bases and J by 5 bases, 9 bases remained unmatched. Germline V gene data show CDR1 as PRHDT and CDR2 as FYEKMQ (reference sequence). CDR3 amino acids: CASSFQRDFTGELFF. Incomplete CDR3 DNA: TGTGCCAGCAGTTTCCAGCGGGATTTTACCGGGGAG.

As concerns this clone: The CDR3 end falls 3 residues outside the read, so it is completed with the germline J gene. V is TRBV6-2 or TRBV6-3 and J is TRBJ2-3, with D possibly matching TRBD2 (7 bases). CDR1 MNHEY and CDR2 SVGEGT come from the germline V gene. The CDR3 runs to 15 residues. CDR3 DNA (partial): TGTGCCAGCAGCCTCCGGGACACGAGGGAGGGACCG. The encoded protein is CASSLRDTREGP. From start to end, the CDR3 is CASSLRDTREGPQYF.

As for this clone: The CDR3 end is not reached by the read, which stops 3 residues before it; the germline J gene fills it in. J is TRBJ2-2 and V is TRBV20-1, with TRBD2 as a possible D gene (5 bases). V lost 3 bases to trimming and J lost 2 bases, with 7 bases between them. This CDR3 has 13 residues. Germline CDR1 DFQATT, CDR2 SNEGSKA (reference sequence). The CDR3 protein is CSASPSNTGELFF. The sequenced CDR3 bases are TGCAGTGCTAGCCCTAGCAACACCGGGGAG.

As for this clone: The read stops 3 residues short of the end of the CDR3; the missing end is completed from the germline J gene. V gene TRBV30 combines with J gene TRBJ2-7, with D maybe TRBD2 (5 bases). The V gene's germline CDR1 is GTSNPN and CDR2 SVGIG (reference sequence). This CDR3 region has 14 residues. V lost 3 bases, J lost 2 bases, and 14 bases lay in between. The CDR3: CAWRRDSVAYEQYF. The CDR3 bases that were read are TGTGCCTGGAGGAGGGATAGCGTAGCCTACGAG.

On this clone: With the read ending 3 residues before the CDR3 end, the germline J gene is used to fill in that end. The chain has TRBV18 and TRBJ2-3; TRBD2 agrees at 8 bases. CDR3 length equals 18 residues. V lost 2 bases, J lost 0 bases, and 10 bases stayed unmatched. Germline V CDR1 and CDR2: KGHSH, LQKENI. The part of the CDR3 DNA that was read is TGTGCCAGCTCACCAAGGGGGAAGACTAGCGATAGCACAGATACG. It translates to CASSPRGKTSDSTDT. The whole CDR3 protein is CASSPRGKTSDSTDTQYF.

Remarks on this clone: The DNA ends 3 residues before the CDR3 does, and the rest of the CDR3 is filled in from the germline J gene. The gene calls are TRBV30 and TRBJ1-1; possibly TRBD1 for D (5 bases). The CDR3 has 13 amino acids. Germline CDR1 and CDR2: GTSNPN and SVGIG (reference sequence). V was clipped by 0 bases and J by 4 bases, with 9 bases between them. This CDR3 is CAWSVAGTTEAFF. The sequenced CDR3 bases are TGTGCCTGGAGTGTGGCGGGGACCACTGAA.

A word on this clone: The read comes to an end 3 residues before the CDR3 does, leaving the germline J gene to fill in the end. The V gene is TRBV10-3, the J gene TRBJ1-4; tentatively, D is TRBD1 (5 bases). Looked up from germline, CDR1 is ENHRY and CDR2 is SYGVKD. The ends were cut back, 3 bases at V and 7 bases at J, with 15 bases in the middle. The CDR3 spans 15 residues. The sequenced CDR3 bases are TGTGCCATCAGTGACGGTGGGGGGAAGACTGAAAAA. Protein: CAISDGGGKTEK. The CDR3 in its entirety is CAISDGGGKTEKLFF.

Concerning this clone itself: Read data end 3 residues before the CDR3 end; the end is taken from the germline J gene. V is TRBV30 and J is TRBJ2-7; TRBD2 matches 9 bases. This CDR3 has 15 amino acids. Germline assignment: CDR1 GTSNPN and CDR2 SVGIG (reference sequence). After removal of 2 bases from V and 4 bases from J, the junction contained 9 bases not matched to a gene. The CDR3 bases that were read are TGTGCCTGGAGTCTGAGAGCGGGAGGCTCTTACGAG. Translating it yields CAWSLRAGGSYE. The entire CDR3 protein reads CAWSLRAGGSYEQYF.

The CDR3 loop reads CASSLSGSDTQYF. The CDR3 DNA, read in part, is TGTGCCAGCAGCTTATCGGGGTCGGATACG. This chain joins TRBV7-3 and TRBJ2-3, with D possibly being TRBD2 (5 bases). The read stops 3 residues short of the end of the CDR3; the missing end is completed from the germline J gene. V was clipped by 2 bases and J by 6 bases, with 9 bases between them. CDR3 length equals 13 residues. Germline assignment: CDR1 SGHTA and CDR2 FQGTGA. Full variable domain (remainder filled in from reference TRBV7-3 and TRBJ2-3): GAGVSQTPSNKVTEKGKYVELRCDPISGHTALYWYRQSLGQGPEFLIYFQGTGAADDSGLPNDRFFAVRPEGSVSTLKIQRTERGDSAVYLCASSLSGSDTQYFGPGTRLTVL.

In regard to this clone: With the read ending 3 residues before the CDR3 end, the germline J gene is used to fill in that end. This rearrangement joins TRBV6-1 to TRBJ2-1; 11 nucleotides align to TRBD2. The CDR3 length is 15 residues. In germline, CDR1 is MNHNS, CDR2 SASEGT. V was pared by 3 bases and J by 5 bases, with 3 bases of the junction left unmatched. This chain's CDR3 is CASSEGTSGNNEQFF. The part of the CDR3 DNA that was read is TGTGCCAGCAGTGAGGGGACTAGCGGAAACAATGAG.

Incomplete CDR3 DNA: TGTGCCAGCAGCTTTGGCGGTTCCTACAATGAG. Its protein is CASSFGGSYNE. The full CDR3 protein reads CASSFGGSYNEQFF. The chain joins TRBV11-2 to TRBJ2-1; no definite D call. The sequence runs out 3 residues before the end of the CDR3; the remainder is reconstructed from the germline J gene. The V gene's germline CDR1 is SGHAT and CDR2 FQNNGV. The CDR3 totals 14 residues. Trimming pared 3 bases from V and 1 base from J, leaving 7 bases between.

In the case of this clone: The read terminates 3 residues before the CDR3 end, so the remaining end is supplied by the germline J gene. The J gene is TRBJ2-3, the V gene TRBV29-1; 11 bases align to TRBD2. CDR1 is SQVTM, CDR2 ANQGSEA, per germline. V trimming: 7 bases; J trimming: 2 bases; junction bases outside the gene matches: 8. The CDR3 runs 15 residues. The CDR3: CSALAGGPNTDTQYF. The part of the CDR3 DNA that was read is TGCAGCGCCTTAGCGGGAGGGCCTAACACAGATACG.

Comment on this clone: The sequence runs out 3 residues before the end of the CDR3; the remainder is reconstructed from the germline J gene. The chain recombines TRBV28 with TRBJ1-1, with D possibly being TRBD1 (6 bases). V lost 6 bases and J 1 base, leaving 15 bases between the germline ends. There are 15 residues in the CDR3. The germline V gene encodes CDR1 MDHEN and CDR2 SYDVKM. Partial CDR3 DNA: TGTGCCAGCAGCCGTGAGGGGGTGGGGAACACTGAA. Protein: CASSREGVGNTE. From start to end, the CDR3 is CASSREGVGNTEAFF.

As to this clone: The observed sequence ends 3 residues before the CDR3 terminus, with the missing tail filled in from the germline J gene. V usage is TRBV5-5 and J usage is TRBJ2-5; a weak D match, TRBD2 (5 bases). The V end lost 1 base, the J end lost 3 bases, and 10 bases lay between the germline ends. The length of the CDR3 is 14 residues. From germline, CDR1 is SGHKS and CDR2 YYEKEE (reference sequence). CDR3 loop: CASSLNIGEETQYF. The CDR3 DNA, read in part, is TGTGCCAGCAGCTTGAATATCGGGGAAGAGACC.